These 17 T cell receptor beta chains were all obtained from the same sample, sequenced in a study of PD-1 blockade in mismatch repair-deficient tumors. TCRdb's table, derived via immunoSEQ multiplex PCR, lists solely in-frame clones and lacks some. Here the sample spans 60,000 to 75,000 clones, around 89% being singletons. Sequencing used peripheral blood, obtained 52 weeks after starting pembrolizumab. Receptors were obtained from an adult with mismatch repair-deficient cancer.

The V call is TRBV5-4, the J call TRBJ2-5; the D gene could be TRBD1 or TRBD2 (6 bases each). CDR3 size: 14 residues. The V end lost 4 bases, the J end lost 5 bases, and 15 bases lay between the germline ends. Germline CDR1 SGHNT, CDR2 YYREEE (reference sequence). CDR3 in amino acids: CASSPRTAGETQYF. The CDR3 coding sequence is TGTGCCAGCAGCCCGAGGACAGCGGGTGAGACCCAGTACTTC.

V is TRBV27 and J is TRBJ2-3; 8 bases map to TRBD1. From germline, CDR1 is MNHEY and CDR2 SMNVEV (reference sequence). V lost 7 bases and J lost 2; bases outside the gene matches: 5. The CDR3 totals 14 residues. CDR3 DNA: TGTGCCAGCAACCGGGACAGGTACACAGATACGCAGTATTTT. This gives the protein CASNRDRYTDTQYF.

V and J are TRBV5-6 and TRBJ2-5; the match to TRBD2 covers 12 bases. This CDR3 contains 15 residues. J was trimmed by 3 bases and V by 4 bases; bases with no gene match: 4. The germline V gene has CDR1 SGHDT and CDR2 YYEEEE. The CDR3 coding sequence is TGTGCCAGCAGCCCCCGGACTAGCGGGGAAGAGACCCAGTACTTC. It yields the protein CASSPRTSGEETQYF.

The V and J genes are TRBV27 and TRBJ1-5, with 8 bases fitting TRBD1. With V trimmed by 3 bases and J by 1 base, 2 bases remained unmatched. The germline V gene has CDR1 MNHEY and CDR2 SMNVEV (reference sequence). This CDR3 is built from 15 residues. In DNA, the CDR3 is TGTGCCAGCAGTTTCCGACAGGGGAGCAATCAGCCCCAGCATTTT. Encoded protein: CASSFRQGSNQPQHF.

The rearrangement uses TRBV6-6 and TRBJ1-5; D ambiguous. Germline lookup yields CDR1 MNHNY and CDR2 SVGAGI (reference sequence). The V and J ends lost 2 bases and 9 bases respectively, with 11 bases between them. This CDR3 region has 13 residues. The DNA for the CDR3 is TGTGCCAGCAGTTACAACTATCGGGGGCCCCAGCATTTT. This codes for CASSYNYRGPQHF.

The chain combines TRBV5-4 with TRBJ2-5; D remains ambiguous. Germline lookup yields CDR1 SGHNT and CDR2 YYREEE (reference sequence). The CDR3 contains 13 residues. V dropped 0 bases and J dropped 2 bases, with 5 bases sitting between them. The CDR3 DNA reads TGTGCCAGCAGCTTGGCCAAGCAAGAGACCCAGTACTTC. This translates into CASSLAKQETQYF.

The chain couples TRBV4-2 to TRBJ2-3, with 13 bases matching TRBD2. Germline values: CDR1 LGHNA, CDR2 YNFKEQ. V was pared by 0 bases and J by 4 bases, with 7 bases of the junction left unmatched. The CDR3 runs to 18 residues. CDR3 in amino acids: CASSQETLAGGPSDTQYF. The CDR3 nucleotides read TGTGCCAGCAGCCAAGAGACACTAGCGGGAGGGCCCTCAGATACGCAGTATTTT.

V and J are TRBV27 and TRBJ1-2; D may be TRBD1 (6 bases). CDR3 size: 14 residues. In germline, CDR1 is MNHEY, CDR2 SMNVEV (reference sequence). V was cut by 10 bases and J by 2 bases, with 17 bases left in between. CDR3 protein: CATKRGILNYGYTF. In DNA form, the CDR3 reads TGTGCCACCAAAAGGGGGATCCTCAACTATGGCTACACCTTC.

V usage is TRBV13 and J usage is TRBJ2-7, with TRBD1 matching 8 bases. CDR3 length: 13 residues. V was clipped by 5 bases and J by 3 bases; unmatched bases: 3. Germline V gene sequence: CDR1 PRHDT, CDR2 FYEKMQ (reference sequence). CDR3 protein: CASSDGQGYEQYF. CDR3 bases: TGTGCCAGCAGCGACGGACAGGGCTACGAGCAGTACTTC.

CDR3 residues: CASSSSPGTEAFF. DNA of the CDR3: TGCGCCAGCAGCTCTAGCCCAGGGACTGAAGCTTTCTTT. The rearrangement joins TRBV5-1 to TRBJ1-1; D is perhaps TRBD1 (5 bases). The CDR3 totals 13 residues. Trimming left V 3 bases short and J 5 bases short, with 11 bases between. CDR1 and CDR2 from the germline V gene are SGHRS and YFSETQ.

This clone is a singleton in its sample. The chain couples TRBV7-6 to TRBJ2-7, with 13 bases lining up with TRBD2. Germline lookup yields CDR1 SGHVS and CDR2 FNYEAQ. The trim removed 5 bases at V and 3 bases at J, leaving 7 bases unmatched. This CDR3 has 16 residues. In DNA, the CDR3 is TGTGCCAGCAGCCTCCATAGGACTAGCGGGAGCTACGAGCAGTACTTC. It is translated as CASSLHRTSGSYEQYF. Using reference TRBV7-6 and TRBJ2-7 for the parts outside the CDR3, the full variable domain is GAGVSQSPRYKVTKRGQDVALRCDPISGHVSLYWYRQALGQGPEFLTYFNYEAQQDKSGLPNDRFSAERPEGSISTLTIQRTEQRDSAMYRCASSLHRTSGSYEQYFGPGTRLTVT.

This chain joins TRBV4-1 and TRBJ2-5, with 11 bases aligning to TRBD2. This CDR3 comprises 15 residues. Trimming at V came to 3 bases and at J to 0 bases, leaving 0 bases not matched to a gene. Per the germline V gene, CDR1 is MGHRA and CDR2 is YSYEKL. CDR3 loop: CASSQTSGDQETQYF. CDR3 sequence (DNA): TGCGCCAGCAGCCAGACTAGCGGGGACCAAGAGACCCAGTACTTC.

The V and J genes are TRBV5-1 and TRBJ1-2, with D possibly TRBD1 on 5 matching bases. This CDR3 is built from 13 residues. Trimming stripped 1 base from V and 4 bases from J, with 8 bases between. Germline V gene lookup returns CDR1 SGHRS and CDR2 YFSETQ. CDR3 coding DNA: TGCGCCAGCAGCTTGTCAGGGACCTATGGCTACACCTTC. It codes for CASSLSGTYGYTF.

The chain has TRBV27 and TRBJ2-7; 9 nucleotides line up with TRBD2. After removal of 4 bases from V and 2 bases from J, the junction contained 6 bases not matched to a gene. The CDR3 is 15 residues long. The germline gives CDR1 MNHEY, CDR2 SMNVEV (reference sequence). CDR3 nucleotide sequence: TGTGCCAGCAGTTCCCTAGCGGGATTAACCTACGAGCAGTACTTC. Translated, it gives CASSSLAGLTYEQYF.

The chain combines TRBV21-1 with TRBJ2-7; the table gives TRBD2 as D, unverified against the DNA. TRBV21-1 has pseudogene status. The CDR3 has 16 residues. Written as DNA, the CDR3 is TGTGCCAGCAGCATCGATCTAGCGGGAAATACCTACGAGCAGTACTTC. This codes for CASSIDLAGNTYEQYF.

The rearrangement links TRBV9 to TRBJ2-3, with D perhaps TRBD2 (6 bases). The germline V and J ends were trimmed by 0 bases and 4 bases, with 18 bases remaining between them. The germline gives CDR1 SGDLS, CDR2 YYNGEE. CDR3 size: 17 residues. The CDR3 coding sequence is TGTGCCAGCAGCGTAGCTACCTCTTTGGAGGGTGCAGATACGCAGTATTTT. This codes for CASSVATSLEGADTQYF.

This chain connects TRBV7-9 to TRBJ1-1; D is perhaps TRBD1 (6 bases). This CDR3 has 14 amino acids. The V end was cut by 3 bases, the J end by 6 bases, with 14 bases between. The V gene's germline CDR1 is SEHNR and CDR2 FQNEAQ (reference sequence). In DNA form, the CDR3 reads TGTGCCAGCAGCTTGACAGGCGGTAACGCTGAAGCTTTCTTT. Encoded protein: CASSLTGGNAEAFF.